This T cell receptor beta chain appears in the sequencing data of a study of cytotoxic CD8 clonotypes in ibrutinib-treated CLL. Study summary: Enrolment comprised around twelve relapsed/refractory and roughly 15 treatment-naive patients; approximately 18 were IGHV unmutated.

In its sample, this clone was seen a few times. The target antigen is unknown. CDR3 length equals 13 residues. With 7 bases clipped from V and 4 bases from J, the junction kept 5 bases outside the gene matches. Germline-derived CDR1 and CDR2 are SEHNR and FQNEAQ (reference sequence). Depths of 1 in 200,000 to 1 in 1 million T cells were the sequencing target. TCRdb keeps only in-frame clones here, not all; method: immunoSEQ multiplex PCR. Here the sample spans some 130,000 clones, less than 90% being singletons. Study-wide findings and caveats: Treatment left the uncommon public clonotypes either contracted or stable in frequency.

The chain combines TRBV7-9 with TRBJ1-2; 8 positions match TRBD1. The specimen was PBMCs, collected after 24 months of ibrutinib treatment. The receptor was derived from a human donor with chronic lymphocytic leukemia. The CDR3 nucleotides are TGTGCCAGCACGCGACAGGGGCTCTATGGCTACACCTTC. The encoded protein is CASTRQGLYGYTF. Together with reference TRBV7-9 and TRBJ1-2, the CDR3 gives the full variable domain: DTGVSQNPRHKITKRGQNVTFRCDPISEHNRLYWYRQTLGQGPEFLTYFQNEAQLEKSRLLSDRFSAERPKGSFSTLEIQRTEQGDSAMYLCASTRQGLYGYTFGSGTRLTVV.